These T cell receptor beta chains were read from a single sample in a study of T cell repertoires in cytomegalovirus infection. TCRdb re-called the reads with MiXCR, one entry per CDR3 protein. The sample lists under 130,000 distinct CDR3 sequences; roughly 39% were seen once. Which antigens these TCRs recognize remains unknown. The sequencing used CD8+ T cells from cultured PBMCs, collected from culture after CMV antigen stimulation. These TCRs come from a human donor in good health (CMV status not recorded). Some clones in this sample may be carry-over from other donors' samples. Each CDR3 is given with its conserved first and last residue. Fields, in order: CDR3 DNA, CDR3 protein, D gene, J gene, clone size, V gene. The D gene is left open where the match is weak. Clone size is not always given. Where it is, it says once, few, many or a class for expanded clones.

cdr3_nt: TGTGCCAGCAGTTTAGCGGGGGGTGTCACTGAAGCTTTCTTT; cdr3_aa: CASSLAGGVTEAFF; d_call: NA; j_call: TRBJ1-1; clone_size: few; v_call: TRBV12-3/TRBV12-4
cdr3_nt: TGCGCCAGCAGCTTGATGCCGGGGGGCGACAATGAGCAGTTCTTC; cdr3_aa: CASSLMPGGDNEQFF; d_call: NA; j_call: TRBJ2-1; clone_size: NA; v_call: TRBV5-1
cdr3_nt: TGTGCCAGCAGCGGCGGGGACAGGGAGCAGTTCTTC; cdr3_aa: CASSGGDREQFF; d_call: TRBD1; j_call: TRBJ2-1; clone_size: NA; v_call: TRBV9
cdr3_nt: TGTGCCAGTAGTATACAGGGACACCACACTGAAGCTTTCTTT; cdr3_aa: CASSIQGHHTEAFF; d_call: NA; j_call: TRBJ1-1; clone_size: NA; v_call: TRBV19
cdr3_nt: TGTGCCAGCAGCTTGGGATCGTTTCGGACAGGGATATCCTACGAGCAGTACTTC; cdr3_aa: CASSLGSFRTGISYEQYF; d_call: TRBD1; j_call: TRBJ2-7; clone_size: few; v_call: TRBV5-6
cdr3_nt: TGTGCCAGCAGCTACACAAACAGTGCCTACGAGCAGTACTTC; cdr3_aa: CASSYTNSAYEQYF; d_call: NA; j_call: TRBJ2-7; clone_size: few; v_call: TRBV5-6
cdr3_nt: TGTGCCAGCAGTGAAATAAGGGGTTCCTACGAGCAGTACTTC; cdr3_aa: CASSEIRGSYEQYF; d_call: NA; j_call: TRBJ2-7; clone_size: NA; v_call: TRBV2
cdr3_nt: TGTGCCAGCAGTTCCCCTGACAGGGGCGATACCGGGGAGCTGTTTTTT; cdr3_aa: CASSSPDRGDTGELFF; d_call: TRBD1; j_call: TRBJ2-2; clone_size: few; v_call: TRBV12-3/TRBV12-4
cdr3_nt: TGTGCCAGCAGTTCAGGACTAGTAGGGGTTGGGGAGTCCCAGTACTTC; cdr3_aa: CASSSGLVGVGESQYF; d_call: TRBD2; j_call: TRBJ2-5; clone_size: NA; v_call: TRBV27
cdr3_nt: TGTGCCAGCAGTTTGGCCCCAGGGGAGGGTATGGGGCAGTACTTC; cdr3_aa: CASSLAPGEGMGQYF; d_call: NA; j_call: TRBJ2-7; clone_size: NA; v_call: TRBV12-3/TRBV12-4
cdr3_nt: TGTGCCAGCAATAATGTGGGACCAACTAATGAAAAACTGTTTTTT; cdr3_aa: CASNNVGPTNEKLFF; d_call: NA; j_call: TRBJ1-4; clone_size: NA; v_call: TRBV7-6
cdr3_nt: TGTGCCAGCAGCTTAGGATCTTATCAGCCCCAGCATTTT; cdr3_aa: CASSLGSYQPQHF; d_call: NA; j_call: TRBJ1-5; clone_size: few; v_call: TRBV7-2
cdr3_nt: TGTGCCAGCAGCTACCCCGGGACTAGCGGGGGGGCCGACAATGAGCAGTTCTTC; cdr3_aa: CASSYPGTSGGADNEQFF; d_call: TRBD2; j_call: TRBJ2-1; clone_size: few; v_call: TRBV7-2
cdr3_nt: TGCGCCAGCAGCCTAGGAGGAGACGAGACCCAGTACTTC; cdr3_aa: CASSLGGDETQYF; d_call: NA; j_call: TRBJ2-5; clone_size: NA; v_call: TRBV4-1
cdr3_nt: TGCGCCAGCAGCCGAGGGGACAGGGAAAATTGGGATGAGCAGTTCTTC; cdr3_aa: CASSRGDRENWDEQFF; d_call: TRBD1; j_call: TRBJ2-1; clone_size: NA; v_call: TRBV4-1
cdr3_nt: TGTGCCAGCAGTCCTCCTGGACAGCAAGAGACCCGGTACTTC; cdr3_aa: CASSPPGQQETRYF; d_call: NA; j_call: TRBJ2-5; clone_size: NA; v_call: TRBV28
cdr3_nt: TGTGCCAGCAGCCTACTAGCGGGGGGGCCGGAAGATACGCAGTATTTT; cdr3_aa: CASSLLAGGPEDTQYF; d_call: TRBD2; j_call: TRBJ2-3; clone_size: NA; v_call: TRBV3-1
cdr3_nt: TGTGCCAGCAGCGCCGGGACTAGCGGGGAGCACACAGATACGCAGTATTTT; cdr3_aa: CASSAGTSGEHTDTQYF; d_call: TRBD2; j_call: TRBJ2-3; clone_size: NA; v_call: TRBV7-9